The rows below give T cell receptor beta chains drawn from one sample of a study of blood T cells in healthy people across ages. TCRdb reprocessed the 5' RACE reads with MiXCR, giving one entry per CDR3 protein. Altogether 1.5 million to 2 million distinct CDR3 sequences are present, around 48% being singletons, with the ten largest covering approximately 2.1%. The sequenced sample consisted of blood. Receptors were obtained from a woman between 40 and 50 years old in good health. Both conserved end residues are part of each CDR3. Fields, in order: V gene, clone size, D gene, J gene, CDR3 protein, CDR3 DNA. The D gene is left open where the match is weak. Clone size is not always given. Where it is, it says once, few, many or a class for expanded clones.

v_gene: TRBV28
abundance: NA
d_gene: NA
j_gene: TRBJ1-4
CDR3aa: CASSTGPDSEKLFF
CDR3nt: TGTGCCAGCAGCACAGGACCCGACAGTGAAAAACTGTTTTTT

v_gene: TRBV7-2
abundance: NA
d_gene: NA
j_gene: TRBJ2-3
CDR3aa: CASSFSLERRDTQYF
CDR3nt: TGTGCCAGCAGCTTTTCCCTAGAAAGGCGAGATACGCAGTATTTT

v_gene: TRBV20-1
abundance: few
d_gene: NA
j_gene: TRBJ2-1
CDR3aa: CSARGDTAVDNEQFF
CDR3nt: TGCAGTGCTAGAGGGGACACGGCGGTGGACAATGAGCAGTTCTTC

v_gene: TRBV28
abundance: few
d_gene: NA
j_gene: TRBJ2-7
CDR3aa: CASSGGLPVFSEQYF
CDR3nt: TGTGCCAGCAGCGGGGGTCTTCCGGTCTTCTCCGAGCAGTACTTC

v_gene: TRBV30
abundance: NA
d_gene: TRBD1
j_gene: TRBJ2-7
CDR3aa: CAWSLGAGGSEQYF
CDR3nt: TGTGCCTGGAGTCTTGGGGCAGGGGGTTCCGAGCAGTACTTC

v_gene: TRBV6-5
abundance: NA
d_gene: TRBD2
j_gene: TRBJ2-7
CDR3aa: CASSYGGLGTPYEQYF
CDR3nt: TGTGCCAGCAGTTACGGAGGACTAGGCACACCTTACGAGCAGTACTTC

v_gene: TRBV15
abundance: NA
d_gene: NA
j_gene: TRBJ2-1
CDR3aa: CATSRAGAQFF
CDR3nt: TGTGCCACCAGCAGAGCGGGGGCCCAGTTCTTC

v_gene: TRBV20-1
abundance: few
d_gene: TRBD1
j_gene: TRBJ1-2
CDR3aa: CSARGQGAGNYGYTF
CDR3nt: TGCAGTGCTAGGGGACAGGGGGCAGGAAACTATGGCTACACCTTC

v_gene: TRBV6-6
abundance: NA
d_gene: TRBD2
j_gene: TRBJ2-3
CDR3aa: CASSLAGGPAITDTQYF
CDR3nt: TGCGCCAGCAGTCTCGCGGGGGGGCCGGCCATCACAGATACGCAGTATTTT

v_gene: TRBV7-9
abundance: many
d_gene: NA
j_gene: TRBJ2-1
CDR3aa: CASSLYGEQFF
CDR3nt: TGTGCCAGCAGCTTATATGGTGAGCAGTTCTTC

v_gene: TRBV5-1
abundance: NA
d_gene: TRBD1
j_gene: TRBJ1-6
CDR3aa: CASSLAGTGLGSPLHF
CDR3nt: TGCGCCAGCAGCTTGGCCGGGACAGGGCTTGGGTCACCCCTCCACTTT

v_gene: TRBV3-1
abundance: NA
d_gene: TRBD2
j_gene: TRBJ2-3
CDR3aa: CASSQLSGKDTDTQYF
CDR3nt: TGTGCCAGCAGCCAACTGAGCGGGAAAGACACAGATACGCAGTATTTT

v_gene: TRBV7-9
abundance: NA
d_gene: TRBD2
j_gene: TRBJ2-5
CDR3aa: CASSATSGGRSYNEQYF
CDR3nt: TGTGCCAGCAGCGCCACTAGCGGGGGGCGCTCCTACAATGAGCAGTACTTC

v_gene: TRBV27
abundance: few
d_gene: NA
j_gene: TRBJ2-1
CDR3aa: CASSPHPDRIYNEQFF
CDR3nt: TGTGCCAGCAGTCCTCATCCTGACAGGATCTACAATGAGCAGTTCTTC

v_gene: TRBV4-1
abundance: few
d_gene: NA
j_gene: TRBJ2-4
CDR3aa: CASSQGTGSHLPWYF
CDR3nt: TGCGCCAGCAGCCAAGGGACGGGCAGTCATCTACCATGGTACTTC

v_gene: TRBV12-3/TRBV12-4
abundance: NA
d_gene: NA
j_gene: TRBJ1-1
CDR3aa: CASRGWGEAFF
CDR3nt: TGTGCCAGCAGGGGGTGGGGCGAAGCTTTCTTT

v_gene: TRBV27
abundance: NA
d_gene: TRBD1
j_gene: TRBJ2-7
CDR3aa: CASSLGGDRGYEQYF
CDR3nt: TGTGCCAGCAGTTTAGGTGGGGACAGGGGCTACGAGCAGTACTTC

v_gene: TRBV7-9
abundance: NA
d_gene: TRBD2
j_gene: TRBJ2-1
CDR3aa: CVSSQPVSGVSYNEQFF
CDR3nt: TGTGTCAGCAGTCAACCTGTTAGCGGGGTCTCCTACAATGAGCAGTTCTTC

v_gene: TRBV7-3
abundance: NA
d_gene: NA
j_gene: TRBJ1-1
CDR3aa: CASSPNGGLNTEAFF
CDR3nt: TGTGCCAGCAGCCCTAATGGGGGCCTGAACACTGAAGCTTTCTTT

v_gene: TRBV10-3
abundance: NA
d_gene: NA
j_gene: TRBJ1-2
CDR3aa: CAISEQRYGYTF
CDR3nt: TGTGCCATCAGTGAACAACGCTATGGCTACACCTTC

v_gene: TRBV4-3
abundance: NA
d_gene: NA
j_gene: TRBJ2-1
CDR3aa: CASSQVLGQGLYNEQFF
CDR3nt: TGCGCCAGCAGCCAAGTCCTAGGGCAGGGCTTATACAATGAGCAGTTCTTC

v_gene: TRBV12-3/TRBV12-4
abundance: NA
d_gene: TRBD1
j_gene: TRBJ2-2
CDR3aa: CASSSLGQGGHLGELFF
CDR3nt: TGTGCCAGCAGTTCTCTCGGACAGGGTGGTCACTTAGGGGAGCTGTTTTTT

v_gene: TRBV20-1
abundance: few
d_gene: TRBD2
j_gene: TRBJ2-1
CDR3aa: CSARDAASGALNNEQFF
CDR3nt: TGCAGTGCTAGAGATGCGGCTAGCGGGGCCCTGAACAATGAGCAGTTCTTC

v_gene: TRBV29-1
abundance: few
d_gene: NA
j_gene: TRBJ2-4
CDR3aa: CSVERGGRGSEEQYF
CDR3nt: TGCAGCGTTGAAAGGGGGGGAAGGGGGTCAGAAGAGCAGTACTTC

v_gene: TRBV12-3/TRBV12-4
abundance: NA
d_gene: TRBD1
j_gene: TRBJ1-4
CDR3aa: CASRATGGWEGLFF
CDR3nt: TGTGCCAGCAGGGCTACAGGGGGCTGGGAAGGACTGTTTTTT

v_gene: TRBV7-8
abundance: NA
d_gene: NA
j_gene: TRBJ2-7
CDR3aa: CASSPTRVSSYEQYF
CDR3nt: TGTGCCAGCAGCCCGACCAGGGTGAGCTCCTACGAGCAGTACTTC

v_gene: TRBV12-3/TRBV12-4
abundance: few
d_gene: TRBD1
j_gene: TRBJ2-5
CDR3aa: CASSLLISQGTPQETQYF
CDR3nt: TGTGCCAGCAGTTTATTAATATCACAGGGGACGCCGCAAGAGACCCAGTACTTC

v_gene: TRBV6-2/TRBV6-3
abundance: NA
d_gene: TRBD1
j_gene: TRBJ2-7
CDR3aa: CASSSPGQGQHYEQYF
CDR3nt: TGTGCCAGCAGTTCCCCCGGACAGGGGCAACACTACGAGCAGTACTTC

v_gene: TRBV12-1
abundance: NA
d_gene: NA
j_gene: TRBJ1-2
CDR3aa: CASSSKYVYGYTF
CDR3nt: TGTGCCAGCAGCTCCAAATACGTCTATGGCTACACCTTC

v_gene: TRBV7-2
abundance: NA
d_gene: TRBD2
j_gene: TRBJ2-4
CDR3aa: CASSLPTLAGEGNIQYF
CDR3nt: TGTGCCAGCAGCTTACCGACACTAGCGGGGGAGGGAAACATTCAGTACTTC

v_gene: TRBV20-1
abundance: many
d_gene: TRBD1
j_gene: TRBJ2-7
CDR3aa: CSARGDSSYEQYF
CDR3nt: TGCAGTGCTAGAGGGGACAGCTCCTACGAGCAGTACTTC

v_gene: TRBV29-1
abundance: few
d_gene: NA
j_gene: TRBJ2-1
CDR3aa: CSLIRGVSSYNEQFF
CDR3nt: TGCAGCTTAATTAGGGGGGTAAGCTCCTACAATGAGCAGTTCTTC

v_gene: TRBV12-5
abundance: NA
d_gene: TRBD1
j_gene: TRBJ1-2
CDR3aa: CASGLALDRSNYGYTF
CDR3nt: TGCGCTAGTGGTTTGGCCTTGGACAGGTCTAACTATGGCTACACCTTC

v_gene: TRBV4-1
abundance: NA
d_gene: NA
j_gene: TRBJ2-5
CDR3aa: CASGLAEQETQYF
CDR3nt: TGCGCCAGCGGTCTTGCGGAGCAAGAGACCCAGTACTTC

v_gene: TRBV29-1
abundance: NA
d_gene: TRBD1
j_gene: TRBJ2-1
CDR3aa: CSVARQGAWNEQFF
CDR3nt: TGCAGCGTTGCCCGACAGGGGGCTTGGAATGAGCAGTTCTTC

v_gene: TRBV11-2
abundance: NA
d_gene: NA
j_gene: TRBJ2-6
CDR3aa: CASSLGFGGANVLTF
CDR3nt: TGTGCCAGCAGTCTAGGGTTTGGTGGGGCCAACGTCCTGACTTTC

v_gene: TRBV7-9
abundance: NA
d_gene: NA
j_gene: TRBJ2-3
CDR3aa: CASSLALGSTDTQYF
CDR3nt: TGTGCCAGCAGCTTAGCGCTTGGGAGCACAGATACGCAGTATTTT

v_gene: TRBV20-1
abundance: few
d_gene: TRBD1
j_gene: TRBJ1-2
CDR3aa: CSAPKWTGEGNYGYTF
CDR3nt: TGCAGTGCTCCTAAGTGGACAGGGGAGGGGAACTATGGCTACACCTTC

v_gene: TRBV20-1
abundance: NA
d_gene: NA
j_gene: TRBJ1-2
CDR3aa: CSAREPINYGYTF
CDR3nt: TGCAGTGCTAGAGAACCCATTAACTATGGCTACACCTTC

v_gene: TRBV6-5
abundance: NA
d_gene: TRBD1
j_gene: TRBJ1-5
CDR3aa: CASSSGQGLYSNQPQHF
CDR3nt: TGTGCCAGCAGTTCTGGACAGGGGCTTTATAGCAATCAGCCCCAGCATTTT

v_gene: TRBV7-3
abundance: NA
d_gene: NA
j_gene: TRBJ2-3
CDR3aa: CASSPDGNTQYF
CDR3nt: TGTGCCAGCAGCCCGGACGGAAATACGCAGTATTTT

v_gene: TRBV6-2/TRBV6-3
abundance: NA
d_gene: NA
j_gene: TRBJ2-5
CDR3aa: CASRSGFRETQYF
CDR3nt: TGTGCCAGCAGATCCGGCTTCAGGGAGACCCAGTACTTC

v_gene: TRBV5-1
abundance: once
d_gene: TRBD1
j_gene: TRBJ1-1
CDR3aa: CASRQDGQGNTEAFF
CDR3nt: TGCGCCAGCAGACAAGACGGACAGGGGAACACTGAAGCTTTCTTT

v_gene: TRBV20-1
abundance: NA
d_gene: NA
j_gene: TRBJ2-5
CDR3aa: CSAQQARPQETQYF
CDR3nt: TGCAGTGCCCAACAGGCGAGACCGCAAGAGACCCAGTACTTC

v_gene: TRBV10-3
abundance: NA
d_gene: TRBD2
j_gene: TRBJ2-1
CDR3aa: CAIQTSGWNEQFF
CDR3nt: TGTGCCATCCAAACTAGCGGTTGGAATGAGCAGTTCTTC

v_gene: TRBV6-5
abundance: NA
d_gene: TRBD1
j_gene: TRBJ2-1
CDR3aa: CASSRQGGVSEQFF
CDR3nt: TGTGCCAGCAGTCGACAGGGTGGGGTGAGTGAGCAGTTCTTC

v_gene: TRBV3-1
abundance: NA
d_gene: NA
j_gene: TRBJ2-3
CDR3aa: CAGWTVHTDTQYF
CDR3nt: TGTGCCGGTTGGACAGTTCACACAGATACGCAGTATTTT

v_gene: TRBV7-2
abundance: NA
d_gene: TRBD1
j_gene: TRBJ1-1
CDR3aa: CASSLRTGLAFF
CDR3nt: TGTGCCAGCAGCTTAAGGACAGGGTTAGCTTTCTTT

v_gene: TRBV4-3
abundance: NA
d_gene: NA
j_gene: TRBJ1-4
CDR3aa: CASSQEGRDRYEKLFF
CDR3nt: TGCGCCAGCAGCCAAGAAGGGAGGGATCGGTATGAAAAACTGTTTTTT

v_gene: TRBV14
abundance: NA
d_gene: TRBD2
j_gene: TRBJ2-3
CDR3aa: CASSQTIAGGPTDTQYF
CDR3nt: TGTGCCAGCAGCCAAACTATAGCGGGGGGACCCACAGATACGCAGTATTTT

v_gene: TRBV20-1
abundance: NA
d_gene: NA
j_gene: TRBJ1-2
CDR3aa: CSAHRRENYGYTF
CDR3nt: TGCAGTGCTCATCGGCGGGAGAACTATGGCTACACCTTC

v_gene: TRBV6-6
abundance: NA
d_gene: NA
j_gene: TRBJ2-7
CDR3aa: CASNPNAGYEQYF
CDR3nt: TGTGCCAGCAATCCAAACGCCGGCTACGAGCAGTACTTC

v_gene: TRBV2
abundance: NA
d_gene: TRBD1
j_gene: TRBJ1-6
CDR3aa: CASSPVRDSSSPLHF
CDR3nt: TGTGCCAGCAGCCCTGTCCGGGACAGTAGTTCACCCCTCCACTTT

v_gene: TRBV5-1
abundance: NA
d_gene: TRBD1
j_gene: TRBJ1-5
CDR3aa: CASSPSGTGDQPQHF
CDR3nt: TGCGCCAGCAGCCCCTCTGGGACAGGTGATCAGCCCCAGCATTTT